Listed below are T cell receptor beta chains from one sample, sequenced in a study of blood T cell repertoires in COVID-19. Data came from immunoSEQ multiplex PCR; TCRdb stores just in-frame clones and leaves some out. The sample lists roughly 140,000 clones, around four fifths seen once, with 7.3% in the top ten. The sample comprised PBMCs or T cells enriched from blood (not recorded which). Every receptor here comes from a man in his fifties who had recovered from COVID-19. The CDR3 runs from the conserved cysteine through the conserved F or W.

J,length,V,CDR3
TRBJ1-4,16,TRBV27,CASSPRTPETNEKLFF
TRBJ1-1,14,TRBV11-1,CASSSTGVNTEAFF
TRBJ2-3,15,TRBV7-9,CASSLPRGQGDTQYF
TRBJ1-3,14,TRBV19,CASSRTGIGNTIYF
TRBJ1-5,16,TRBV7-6,CASSPGQGGSNQPQHF
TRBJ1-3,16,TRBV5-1,CASSLSGGHSGNTIYF
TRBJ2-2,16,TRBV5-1,CASSLYPGLNTGELFF
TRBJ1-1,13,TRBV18,CASSPGQVNVAFF
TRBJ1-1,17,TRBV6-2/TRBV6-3,CASSYSRDSMWNTEAFF
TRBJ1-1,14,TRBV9,CASSPGTGRTEAFF
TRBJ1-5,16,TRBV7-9,CASSLGGQGRNQPQHF
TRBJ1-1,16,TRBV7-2,CASSLLRGEGDTEAFF
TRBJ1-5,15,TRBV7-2,CASSPSPTRNQPQHF
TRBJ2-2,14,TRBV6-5,CATCGSGGAGELFF
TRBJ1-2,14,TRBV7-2,CASSPLAVNYGYTF
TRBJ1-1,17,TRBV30,CAWSVDHPGQKRTEAFF
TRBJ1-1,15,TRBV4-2,CASSQVDRRNTEAFF
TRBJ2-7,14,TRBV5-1,CASSGGTTNYEQYF